This T cell receptor beta chain is from a study of naive and memory T cell subsets. Germline values: CDR1 KGHSH, CDR2 LQKENI. Between the trimmed V and J ends, which lost 6 bases and 5 bases, there was a span of 11 bases. This CDR3 is 13 amino acids long. In its sample, this clonotype was seen many times. The antigen is undetermined. An equimolar mix of two oligonucleotides served as the beta constant-region primer for TRBC1 and TRBC2. Four rounds of PCR amplified the ligated cDNA using nested alpha and beta constant-region primers plus SP2. Using its own MiXCR run on the UMI-ligation and nested PCR reads, TCRdb lists one record per CDR3 protein. The repertoire holds 130,000 to 150,000 distinct CDR3 sequences, with over 20% as singletons. Study outcomes and limitations: A few larger clonotypes appeared in naive repertoires, especially CD8, possibly memory cells re-expressing CD45RA.

V usage is TRBV18 and J usage is TRBJ2-1; no firm D call. The sequenced material came from naive CD4+ T cells from blood. This receptor was obtained from a human donor in good health. The CDR3 DNA follows: TGTGCCAGCTCGCCTCAGATGGACAATGAGCAGTTCTTC. It yields the protein CASSPQMDNEQFF.